This T cell receptor (beta chain) was identified in a study of cytomegalovirus exposure and HLA in healthy donors. Study-level points and caveats: Later analysis showed most CMV-associated TCR beta chains appearing HLA-restricted. Later on, a genetic analysis was performed. It linked a missense variant in DCLRE1C with V- and J-gene trimming of TCR beta. Rates of TCR association differed by HLA locus in a later analysis, with DRB1 highest and HLA-C lowest.

As to this clone: Its target is not known.

Healthy bone marrow donors made up the donors. This CDR3 is 13 amino acids long. Germline V gene sequence: CDR1 SGHNT, CDR2 YYREEE (reference sequence). The V gene lost 1 base and the J gene lost 2 bases, with 7 bases spanning the gap. It was with 60 Vbeta and 13 Jbeta primers that the PCR ran. Sequencing used immunoSEQ multiplex PCR; TCRdb keeps in-frame clones, though not all of them. The data show 160,000 or so clones, just over 70% seen once. The rearrangement uses TRBV5-4 and TRBJ2-7; no clear D gene. The sequence derives from a human donor in good health. Material: PBMCs. The CDR3 nucleotides are TGTGCCAGCAGCTTGTCACAGACCTACGAGCAGTACTTC. It specifies CASSLSQTYEQYF.